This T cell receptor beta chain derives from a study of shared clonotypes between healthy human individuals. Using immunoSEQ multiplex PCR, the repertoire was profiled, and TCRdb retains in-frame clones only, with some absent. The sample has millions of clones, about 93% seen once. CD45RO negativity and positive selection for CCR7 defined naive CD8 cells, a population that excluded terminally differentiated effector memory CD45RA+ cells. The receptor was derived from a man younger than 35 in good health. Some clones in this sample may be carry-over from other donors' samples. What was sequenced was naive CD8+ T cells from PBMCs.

Here the CDR3 reads CASSEGYIGLFF. The CDR3 bases are TGTGCCAGCAGTGAAGGTTACATCGGCCTGTTTTTT. The gene calls are TRBV2 and TRBJ1-4; D gene unclear. Germline values: CDR1 SNHLY, CDR2 FYNNEI. The ends were cut back, 1 base at V and 14 bases at J, with 11 bases in the middle. The CDR3 covers 12 residues.